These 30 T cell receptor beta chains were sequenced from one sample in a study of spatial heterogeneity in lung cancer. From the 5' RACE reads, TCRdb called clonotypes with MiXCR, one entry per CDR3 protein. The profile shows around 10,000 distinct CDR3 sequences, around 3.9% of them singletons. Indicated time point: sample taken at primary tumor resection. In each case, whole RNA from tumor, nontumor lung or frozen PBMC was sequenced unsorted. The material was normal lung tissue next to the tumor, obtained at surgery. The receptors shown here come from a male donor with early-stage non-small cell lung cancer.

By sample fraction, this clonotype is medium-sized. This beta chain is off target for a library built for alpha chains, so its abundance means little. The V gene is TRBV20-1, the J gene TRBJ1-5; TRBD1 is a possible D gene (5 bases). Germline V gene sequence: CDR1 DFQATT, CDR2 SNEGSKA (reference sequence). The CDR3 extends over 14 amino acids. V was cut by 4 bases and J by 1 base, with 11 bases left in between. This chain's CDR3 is CSATIDRSNQPQHF. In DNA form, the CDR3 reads TGCAGTGCTACTATCGACAGAAGCAATCAGCCCCAGCATTTT.

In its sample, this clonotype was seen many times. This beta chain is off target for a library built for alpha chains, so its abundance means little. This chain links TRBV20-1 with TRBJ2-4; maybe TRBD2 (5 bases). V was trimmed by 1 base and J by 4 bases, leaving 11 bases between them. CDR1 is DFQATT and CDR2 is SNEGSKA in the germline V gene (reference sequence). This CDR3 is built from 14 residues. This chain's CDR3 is CSARGAGLKNIQYF. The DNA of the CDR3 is TGCAGTGCTAGAGGGGCCGGACTGAAAAACATTCAGTACTTC.

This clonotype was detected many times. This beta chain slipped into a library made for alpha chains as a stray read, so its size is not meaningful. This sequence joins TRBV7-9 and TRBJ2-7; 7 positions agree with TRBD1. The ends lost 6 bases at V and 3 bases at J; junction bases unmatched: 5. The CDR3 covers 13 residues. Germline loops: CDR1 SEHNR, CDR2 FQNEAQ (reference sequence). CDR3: CASRRDRNYEQYF. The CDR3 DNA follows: TGTGCCAGCAGGAGGGACAGAAACTACGAGCAGTACTTC. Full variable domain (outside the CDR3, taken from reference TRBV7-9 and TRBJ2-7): DTGVSQNPRHKITKRGQNVTFRCDPISEHNRLYWYRQTLGQGPEFLTYFQNEAQLEKSRLLSDRFSAERPKGSFSTLEIQRTEQGDSAMYLCASRRDRNYEQYFGPGTRLTVT.

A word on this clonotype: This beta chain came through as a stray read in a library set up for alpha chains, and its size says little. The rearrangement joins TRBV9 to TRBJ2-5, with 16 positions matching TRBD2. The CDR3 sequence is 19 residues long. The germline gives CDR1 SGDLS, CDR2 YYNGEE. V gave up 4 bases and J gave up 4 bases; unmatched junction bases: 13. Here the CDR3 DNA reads TGTGCCAGCAGCCCCGGGACTAGCGGGGGGGCCAGGTCGAGAGAGACCCAGTACTTC. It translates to CASSPGTSGGARSRETQYF.

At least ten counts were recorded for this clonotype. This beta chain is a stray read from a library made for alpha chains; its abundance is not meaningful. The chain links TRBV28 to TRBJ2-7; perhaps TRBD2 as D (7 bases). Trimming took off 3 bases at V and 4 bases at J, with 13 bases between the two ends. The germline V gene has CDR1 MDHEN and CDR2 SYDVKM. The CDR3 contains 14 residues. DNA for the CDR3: TGTGCCAGCAGTTTCAAAGAGGGGGGGTACGAGCAGTACTTC. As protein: CASSFKEGGYEQYF.

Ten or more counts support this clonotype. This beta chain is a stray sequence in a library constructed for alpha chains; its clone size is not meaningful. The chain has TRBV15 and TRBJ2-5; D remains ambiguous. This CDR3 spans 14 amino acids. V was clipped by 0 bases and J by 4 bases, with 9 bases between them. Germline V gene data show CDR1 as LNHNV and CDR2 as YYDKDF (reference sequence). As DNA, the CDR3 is TGTGCCACCAGCAGAGAAAGGGCTCGAGAGACCCAGTACTTC. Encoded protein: CATSRERARETQYF.

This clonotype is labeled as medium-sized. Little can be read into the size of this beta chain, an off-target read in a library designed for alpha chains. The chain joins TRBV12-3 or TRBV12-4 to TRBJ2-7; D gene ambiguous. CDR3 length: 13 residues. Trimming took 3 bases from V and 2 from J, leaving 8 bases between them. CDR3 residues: CASSFALPYEQYF. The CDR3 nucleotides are TGTGCCAGCAGTTTCGCCCTACCCTACGAGCAGTACTTC.

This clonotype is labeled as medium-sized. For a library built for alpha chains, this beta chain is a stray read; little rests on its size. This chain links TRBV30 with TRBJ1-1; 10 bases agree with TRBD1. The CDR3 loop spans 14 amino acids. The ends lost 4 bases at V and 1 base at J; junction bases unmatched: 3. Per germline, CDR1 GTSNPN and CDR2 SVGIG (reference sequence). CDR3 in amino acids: CAWTRDRGNTEAFF. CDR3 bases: TGTGCCTGGACCAGGGACAGGGGGAACACTGAAGCTTTCTTT.

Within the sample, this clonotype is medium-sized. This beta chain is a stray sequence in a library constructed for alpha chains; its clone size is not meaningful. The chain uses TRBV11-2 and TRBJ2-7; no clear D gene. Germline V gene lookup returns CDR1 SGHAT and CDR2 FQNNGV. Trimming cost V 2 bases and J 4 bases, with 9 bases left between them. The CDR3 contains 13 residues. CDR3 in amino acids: CASSLNLVYEQYF. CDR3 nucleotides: TGTGCCAGCAGCTTAAACCTGGTGTACGAGCAGTACTTC. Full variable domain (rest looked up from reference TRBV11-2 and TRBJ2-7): EAGVAQSPRYKIIEKRQSVAFWCNPISGHATLYWYQQILGQGPKLLIQFQNNGVVDDSQLPKDRFSAERLKGVDSTLKIQPAKLEDSAVYLCASSLNLVYEQYFGPGTRLTVT.

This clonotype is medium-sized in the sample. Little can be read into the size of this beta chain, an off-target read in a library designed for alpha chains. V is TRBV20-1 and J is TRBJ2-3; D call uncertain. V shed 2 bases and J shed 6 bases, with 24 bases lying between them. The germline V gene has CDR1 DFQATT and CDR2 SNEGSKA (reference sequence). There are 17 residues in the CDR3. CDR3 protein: CSARLMDATARGDTQYF. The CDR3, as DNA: TGCAGTGCTAGACTAATGGATGCGACCGCGCGCGGTGATACGCAGTATTTT.

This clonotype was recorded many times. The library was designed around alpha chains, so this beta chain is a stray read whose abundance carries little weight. The CDR3 region has the DNA TGTGCCAGTAGTATGGGGCGGGGGCCCCAGCCCCAGCATTTT. Translating it yields CASSMGRGPQPQHF. The genes are TRBV19 and TRBJ1-5, with D perhaps matching TRBD1 (6 bases). V shed 3 bases and J shed 7 bases, with 13 bases lying between them. Per germline, CDR1 LNHDA and CDR2 SQIVND (reference sequence). The CDR3 has 14 amino acids. The full variable domain, its missing parts supplied by reference TRBV19 and TRBJ1-5, is DGGITQSPKYLFRKEGQNVTLSCEQNLNHDAMYWYRQDPGQGLRLIYYSQIVNDFQKGDIAEGYSVSREKKESFPLTVTSAQKNPTAFYLCASSMGRGPQPQHFGDGTRLSIL.

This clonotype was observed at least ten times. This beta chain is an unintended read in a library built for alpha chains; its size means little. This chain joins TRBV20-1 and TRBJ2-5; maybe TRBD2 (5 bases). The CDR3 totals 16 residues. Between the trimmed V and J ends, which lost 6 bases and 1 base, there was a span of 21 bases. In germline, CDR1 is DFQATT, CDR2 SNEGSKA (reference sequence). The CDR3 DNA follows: TGCAGTGCGCAGAAGCCCCCGGGGAAGTCCCAAGAGACCCAGTACTTC. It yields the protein CSAQKPPGKSQETQYF.

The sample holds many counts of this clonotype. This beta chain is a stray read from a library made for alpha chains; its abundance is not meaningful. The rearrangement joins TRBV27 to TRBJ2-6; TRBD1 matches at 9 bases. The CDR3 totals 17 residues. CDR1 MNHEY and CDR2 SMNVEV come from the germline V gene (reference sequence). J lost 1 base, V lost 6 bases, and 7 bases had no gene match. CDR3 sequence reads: CASSSGTGWSGANVLTF. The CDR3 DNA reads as TGTGCCAGCAGCTCCGGGACAGGGTGGTCTGGGGCCAACGTCCTGACTTTC.

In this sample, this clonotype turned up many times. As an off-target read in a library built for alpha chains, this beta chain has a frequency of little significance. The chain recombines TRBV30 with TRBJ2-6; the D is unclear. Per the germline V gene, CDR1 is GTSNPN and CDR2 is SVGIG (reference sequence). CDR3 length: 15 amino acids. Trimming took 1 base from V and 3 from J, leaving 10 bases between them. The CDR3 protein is CAWSEIKGGANVLTF. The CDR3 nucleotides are TGTGCCTGGAGTGAAATTAAAGGTGGGGCCAACGTCCTGACTTTC.

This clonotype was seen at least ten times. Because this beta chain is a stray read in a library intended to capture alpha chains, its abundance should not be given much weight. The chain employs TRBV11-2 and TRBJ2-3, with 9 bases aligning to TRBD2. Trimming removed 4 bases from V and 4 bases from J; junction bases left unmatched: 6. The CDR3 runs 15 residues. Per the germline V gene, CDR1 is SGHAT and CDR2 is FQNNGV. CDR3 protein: CASSSPAGGSDTQYF. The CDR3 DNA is TGTGCCAGCAGCTCCCCAGCGGGGGGATCAGATACGCAGTATTTT.

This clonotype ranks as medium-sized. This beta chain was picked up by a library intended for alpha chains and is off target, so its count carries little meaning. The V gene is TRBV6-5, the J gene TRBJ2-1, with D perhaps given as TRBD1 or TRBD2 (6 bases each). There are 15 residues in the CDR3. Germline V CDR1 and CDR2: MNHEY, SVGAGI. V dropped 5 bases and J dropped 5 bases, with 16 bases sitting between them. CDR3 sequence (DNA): TGTGCCAGCAGTATCGGTCGTGGGGGGCACAATGAGCAGTTCTTC. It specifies CASSIGRGGHNEQFF.

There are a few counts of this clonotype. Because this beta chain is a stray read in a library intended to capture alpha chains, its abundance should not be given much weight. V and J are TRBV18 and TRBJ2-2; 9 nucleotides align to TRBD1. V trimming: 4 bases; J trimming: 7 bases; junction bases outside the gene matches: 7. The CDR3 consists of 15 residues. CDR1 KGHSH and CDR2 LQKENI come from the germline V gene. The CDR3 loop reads CASSRGTGTVGELFF. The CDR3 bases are TGTGCCAGCTCACGGGGGACAGGGACCGTCGGGGAGCTGTTTTTT.

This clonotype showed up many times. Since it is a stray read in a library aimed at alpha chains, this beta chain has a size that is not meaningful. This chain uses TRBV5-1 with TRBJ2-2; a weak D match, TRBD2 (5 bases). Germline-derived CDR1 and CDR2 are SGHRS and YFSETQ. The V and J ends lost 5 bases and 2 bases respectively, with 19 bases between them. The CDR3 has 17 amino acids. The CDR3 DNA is TGCGCCAGCAGTAGGAAGGAGAGGGCCCTAAACACCGGGGAGCTGTTTTTT. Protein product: CASSRKERALNTGELFF. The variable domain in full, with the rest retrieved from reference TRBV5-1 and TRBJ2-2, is KAGVTQTPRYLIKTRGQQVTLSCSPISGHRSVSWYQQTPGQGLQFLFEYFSETQRNKGNFPGRFSGRQFSNSRSEMNVSTLELGDSALYLCASSRKERALNTGELFFGEGSRLTVL.

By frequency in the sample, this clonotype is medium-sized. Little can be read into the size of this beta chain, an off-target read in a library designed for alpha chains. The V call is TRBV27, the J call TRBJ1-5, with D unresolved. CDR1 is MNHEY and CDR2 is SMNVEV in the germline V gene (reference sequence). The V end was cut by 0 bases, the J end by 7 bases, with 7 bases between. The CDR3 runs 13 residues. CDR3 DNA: TGTGCCAGCAGTTTATCCGTAGGACAGCCCCAGCATTTT. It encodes CASSLSVGQPQHF.

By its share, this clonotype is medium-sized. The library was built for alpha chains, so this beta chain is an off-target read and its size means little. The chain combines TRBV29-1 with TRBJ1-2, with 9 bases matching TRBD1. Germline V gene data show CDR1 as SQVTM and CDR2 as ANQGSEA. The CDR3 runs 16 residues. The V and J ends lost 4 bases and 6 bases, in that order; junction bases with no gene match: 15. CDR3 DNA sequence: TGCAGCGTTGGTCGCGGGGACAGGGCTAAATCTGATGGCTACACCTTC. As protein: CSVGRGDRAKSDGYTF.

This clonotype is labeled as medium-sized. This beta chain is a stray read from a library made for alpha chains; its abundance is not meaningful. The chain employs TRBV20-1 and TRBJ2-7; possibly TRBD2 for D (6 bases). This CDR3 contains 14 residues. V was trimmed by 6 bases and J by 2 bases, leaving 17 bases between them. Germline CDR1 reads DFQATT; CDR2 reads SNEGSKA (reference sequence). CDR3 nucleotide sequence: TGCAGTGCCCTTGGAGGGGCAAGTACCTACGAGCAGTACTTC. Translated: CSALGGASTYEQYF.

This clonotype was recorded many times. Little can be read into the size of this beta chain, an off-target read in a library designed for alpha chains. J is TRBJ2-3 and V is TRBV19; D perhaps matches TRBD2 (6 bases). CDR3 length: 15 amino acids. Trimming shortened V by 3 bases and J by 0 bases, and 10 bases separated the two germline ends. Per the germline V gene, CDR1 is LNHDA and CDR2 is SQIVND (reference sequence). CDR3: CASSIGTSSTDTQYF. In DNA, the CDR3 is TGTGCCAGTAGTATCGGGACTTCTAGCACAGATACGCAGTATTTT.

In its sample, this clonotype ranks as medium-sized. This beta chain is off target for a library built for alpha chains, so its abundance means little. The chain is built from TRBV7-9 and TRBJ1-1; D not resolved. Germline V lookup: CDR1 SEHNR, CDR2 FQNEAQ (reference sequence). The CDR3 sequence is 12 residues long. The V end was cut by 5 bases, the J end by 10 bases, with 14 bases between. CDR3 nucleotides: TGTGCCAGCAGCGCTGGCGAGCGCGGAGCTTTCTTT. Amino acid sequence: CASSAGERGAFF.

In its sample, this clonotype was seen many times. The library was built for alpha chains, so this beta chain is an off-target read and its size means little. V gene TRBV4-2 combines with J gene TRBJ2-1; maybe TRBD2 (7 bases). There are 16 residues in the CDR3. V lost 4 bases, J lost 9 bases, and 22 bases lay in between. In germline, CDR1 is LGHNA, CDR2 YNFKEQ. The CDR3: CASSRQNAGAGGEQFF. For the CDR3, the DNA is TGTGCCAGCAGCCGCCAGAATGCGGGGGCAGGTGGTGAGCAGTTCTTC.

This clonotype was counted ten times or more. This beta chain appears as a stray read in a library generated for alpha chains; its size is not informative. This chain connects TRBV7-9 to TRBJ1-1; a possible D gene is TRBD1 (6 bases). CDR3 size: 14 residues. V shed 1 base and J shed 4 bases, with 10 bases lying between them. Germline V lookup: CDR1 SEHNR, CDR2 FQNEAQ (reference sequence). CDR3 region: CASSLEGGVTEAFF. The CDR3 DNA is TGTGCCAGCAGCTTAGAGGGGGGTGTCACTGAAGCTTTCTTT.

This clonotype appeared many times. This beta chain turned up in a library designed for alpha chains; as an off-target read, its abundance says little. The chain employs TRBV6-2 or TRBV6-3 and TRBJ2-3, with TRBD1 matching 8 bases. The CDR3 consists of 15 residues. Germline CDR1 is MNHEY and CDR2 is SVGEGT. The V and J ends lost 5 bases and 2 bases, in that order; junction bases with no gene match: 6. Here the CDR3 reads CASSGGQGSTDTQYF. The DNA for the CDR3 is TGTGCCAGCAGTGGAGGACAGGGTTCCACAGATACGCAGTATTTT.

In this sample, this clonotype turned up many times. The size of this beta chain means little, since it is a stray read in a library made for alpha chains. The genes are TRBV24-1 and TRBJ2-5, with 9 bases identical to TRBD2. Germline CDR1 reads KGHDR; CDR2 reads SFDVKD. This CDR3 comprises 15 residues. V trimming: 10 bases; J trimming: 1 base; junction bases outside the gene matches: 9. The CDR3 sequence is CATERGASPQETQYF. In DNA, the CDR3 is TGTGCCACGGAGCGGGGGGCTTCACCCCAAGAGACCCAGTACTTC.

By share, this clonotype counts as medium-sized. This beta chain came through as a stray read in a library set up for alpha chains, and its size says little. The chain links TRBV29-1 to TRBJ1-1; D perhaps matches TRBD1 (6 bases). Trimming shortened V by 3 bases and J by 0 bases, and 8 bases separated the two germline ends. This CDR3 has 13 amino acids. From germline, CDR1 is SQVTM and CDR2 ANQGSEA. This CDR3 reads CSVDRTVNTEAFF. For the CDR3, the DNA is TGCAGCGTTGACAGGACAGTGAACACTGAAGCTTTCTTT.

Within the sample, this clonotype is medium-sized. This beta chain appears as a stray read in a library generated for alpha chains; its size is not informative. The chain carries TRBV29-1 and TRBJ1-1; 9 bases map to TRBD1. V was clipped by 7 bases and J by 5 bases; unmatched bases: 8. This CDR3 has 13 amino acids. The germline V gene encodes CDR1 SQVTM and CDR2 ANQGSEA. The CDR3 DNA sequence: TGCAGCGGCTATAGACAGGGGGGTACTGAAGCTTTCTTT. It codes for CSGYRQGGTEAFF.

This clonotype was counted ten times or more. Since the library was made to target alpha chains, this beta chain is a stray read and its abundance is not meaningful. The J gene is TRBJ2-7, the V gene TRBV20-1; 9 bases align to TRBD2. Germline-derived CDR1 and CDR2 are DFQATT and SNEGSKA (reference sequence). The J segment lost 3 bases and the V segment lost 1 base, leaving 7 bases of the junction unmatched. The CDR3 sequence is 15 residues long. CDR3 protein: CSARVPSSGNYEQYF. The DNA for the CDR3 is TGCAGTGCTAGAGTTCCCTCTAGCGGGAACTACGAGCAGTACTTC.